This T cell receptor beta chain was profiled in a study of beta chain features in type 1 diabetes. The CDR3 runs 15 residues. The V and J ends lost 2 bases and 0 bases, in that order; junction bases with no gene match: 1. Germline V gives CDR1 SGDLS, CDR2 YYNGEE. The entirety of the isolated RNA underwent reverse transcription, so expressed TCRB transcripts were sequenced. Measured with immunoSEQ multiplex PCR; TCRdb has only the in-frame clones, and not every one. The sample lists over 150,000 clones, approximately 13% occurring once. The sample holds a few counts of this clone. The sequence came from a woman between 18 and 30 years old in good health. The V gene is TRBV9, the J gene TRBJ2-1; 8 positions match TRBD1. Material for sequencing was central memory CD4+ T cells from blood. In DNA, the CDR3 is TGTGCCAGCAGCGTGACAGGGGACTCCTACAATGAGCAGTTCTTC. Translated: CASSVTGDSYNEQFF.